Each of the 6 T cell receptor beta chains below was sequenced from the same sample in a study of cytomegalovirus exposure and HLA in healthy donors. 60 Vbeta and 13 Jbeta primers were used in PCR. Some clones are missing from TCRdb's copy, which holds only in-frame ones; the method was immunoSEQ multiplex PCR. The sample has some 200,000 clones; 82% are singletons. Sequencing input: PBMCs. The receptors stem from a woman younger than 35 in good health and CMV-seronegative.

This chain connects TRBV28 to TRBJ2-7; TRBD1 agrees at 11 bases. The CDR3 loop spans 17 amino acids. J gave up 3 bases and V 4 bases, and 11 bases lay outside the gene matches. Per the germline V gene, CDR1 is MDHEN and CDR2 is SYDVKM. CDR3 sequence: CASSSLEDRGLHYEQYF. The DNA for the CDR3 is TGTGCCAGCAGTTCACTAGAGGACAGGGGGCTGCACTACGAGCAGTACTTC.

The rearrangement uses TRBV30 and TRBJ1-1; tentatively, D is TRBD1 (5 bases). Germline V gene lookup returns CDR1 GTSNPN and CDR2 SVGIG (reference sequence). V was pared by 5 bases and J by 0 bases, with 7 bases between. The CDR3 runs to 12 residues. The CDR3 loop is CAWQGLNTEAFF. The CDR3 DNA reads TGTGCCTGGCAGGGCTTGAACACTGAAGCTTTCTTT.

The chain carries TRBV6-5 and TRBJ2-2, with a tentative D call TRBD1 (5 bases). This CDR3 comprises 11 residues. Germline V gene data show CDR1 as MNHEY and CDR2 as SVGAGI. Trimming cost V 10 bases and J 5 bases, with 8 bases left between them. CDR3 residues: CATYRTGELFF. The CDR3 DNA sequence: TGTGCCACTTACAGGACCGGGGAGCTGTTTTTT.

V gene TRBV28 combines with J gene TRBJ2-3; 9 nucleotides match TRBD2. This CDR3 region has 15 residues. Germline values: CDR1 MDHEN, CDR2 SYDVKM. With 7 bases clipped from V and 3 bases from J, the junction kept 8 bases outside the gene matches. Here the CDR3 reads CASNNNGLATDTQYF. In DNA, the CDR3 is TGTGCCAGCAATAACAACGGACTAGCGACAGATACGCAGTATTTT.

The chain uses TRBV7-9 and TRBJ1-1; D unclear. CDR1 is SEHNR and CDR2 is FQNEAQ in the germline V gene (reference sequence). Deletions cut 2 bases from V and 1 base from J, with 14 bases between. CDR3 size: 16 residues. CDR3 nucleotides: TGTGCCAGCAGCTTATATCCCATGGCAGAGAACACTGAAGCTTTCTTT. The encoded protein is CASSLYPMAENTEAFF.

This clone has a handful of counts. The V and J genes are TRBV18 and TRBJ1-2; D ambiguous. V lost 4 bases to trimming and J lost 0 bases, with 12 bases between them. The CDR3 has 15 residues. The germline gives CDR1 KGHSH, CDR2 LQKENI. The CDR3 protein is CASSRTTDPNYGYTF. For the CDR3, the DNA is TGTGCCAGCTCACGGACTACTGACCCTAACTATGGCTACACCTTC.